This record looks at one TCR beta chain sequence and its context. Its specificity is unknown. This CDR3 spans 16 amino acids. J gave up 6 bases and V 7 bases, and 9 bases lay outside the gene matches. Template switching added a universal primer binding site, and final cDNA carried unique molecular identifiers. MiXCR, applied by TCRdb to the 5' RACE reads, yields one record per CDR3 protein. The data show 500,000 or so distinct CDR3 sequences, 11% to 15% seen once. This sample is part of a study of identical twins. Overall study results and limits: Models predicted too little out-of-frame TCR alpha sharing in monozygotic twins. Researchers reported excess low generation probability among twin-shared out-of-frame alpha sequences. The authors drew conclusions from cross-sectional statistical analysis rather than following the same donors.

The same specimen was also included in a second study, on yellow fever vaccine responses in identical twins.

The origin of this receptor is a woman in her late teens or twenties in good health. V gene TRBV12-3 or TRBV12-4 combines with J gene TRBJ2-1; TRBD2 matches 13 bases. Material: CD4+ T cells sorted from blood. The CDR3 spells CASTRTSGSPRNEQFF. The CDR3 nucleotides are TGTGCCAGCACCAGGACTAGCGGGAGTCCCCGCAATGAGCAGTTCTTC.